This T cell receptor (beta chain) comes out of a study of OX40 agonist ivuxolimab in advanced cancers. About the study as a whole: Ivuxolimab, which targeted the costimulatory receptor OX40 (CD134), was an agonistic, fully human IgG2 monoclonal antibody. The point of sequencing TCRbeta in the periphery was to test whether ivuxolimab changed TCR sequence diversity and drove clonal T-cell expansion. Prior anti-PD-1, anti-PD-L1 or anti-CTLA-4 therapy was permitted, and checkpoint inhibitors had been received by about 37% of dose-escalation patients. Intravenous ivuxolimab was administered to patients every 2 weeks at six dose levels: 0.01, 0.1, 0.3, 1.5, 3 and 10 mg/kg. A male proportion of about 79% and a mean age of 60 years, ranging from 23 to 79, were recorded for the dose-escalation cohort. Partial responses occurred in three dose-escalation patients, of whom one had hepatocellular carcinoma and two had cutaneous melanoma. The paper covers the monotherapy dose-escalation part of the phase I ivuxolimab trial, which included N ≈ 50 patients. Of the roughly 51 dose-escalation patients, hepatocellular carcinoma was present in roughly 19, melanoma in some 15, renal cell carcinoma in 9 and head and neck cancer in 9. Results and caveats for the whole study, not just this receptor: Low levels of normalized T-cell clonal expansion were also seen in some patients who did not respond. After ivuxolimab, more expanded clones were found on average in CD8+ T cells than in CD4+ T cells. Partial responders in the 0.1-3.0 mg/kg groups had among the lowest normalized peripheral clonal expansion, especially among CD8+ T cells. The antigen specificity of the peripheral T cells that underwent clonal expansion was not determined. Clonal expansion of both CD4+ and CD8+ blood T cells was observed from baseline to week 6 at doses 0.1 to 3.0 mg/kg.

Patients with a history of autoimmune disease or receiving systemic immunosuppression were excluded from the trial. Peripheral blood for TCR sequencing was collected from all dose cohorts at baseline, on cycle 4 day 1, and on cycle 7 day 1. Samples were obtained from an open-label, multicenter, first-in-human phase I dose-escalation trial of ivuxolimab. Adults with locally advanced or metastatic melanoma, renal cell, hepatocellular, or head and neck squamous cell carcinoma were enrolled in the trial. Before TCR sequencing, CD4+ and CD8+ T cells were separately sorted from peripheral blood. Concerning this clone itself: Which antigen it targets is not known. No base quality values were provided; no much bigger clone lies one nucleotide off.

For sequencing of the TCRbeta CDR3 region, genomic DNA was extracted from the sorted cells. The immunoSEQ Assay was used for sequencing of TCRbeta CDR3 regions. TCRdb mirrors the immuneACCESS table, restricted to in-frame sequences. Some clones are absent from its copies; in checked studies, under half trace to an unresolved V gene, and the reason for the others is unknown. In all, the sample holds tens of thousands of clones, and 85% to 90% of those were seen once. Jointly, the top ten make up 2.5% of the sample. Sequencing was performed on CD4+ or CD8+ T cells sorted from blood, taken in a trial of the OX40 agonist ivuxolimab. The source is an adult with an advanced solid tumor such as melanoma, head and neck, liver or kidney cancer.

The CDR3 is CASSLTRYEQYF. The nucleotide sequence reads TGTGCCAGCAGCTTAACGAGATACGAGCAGTACTTC. The V and J segments used are TRBV11-2 and TRBJ2-7; confidence is insufficient to name the D gene. Reading from cysteine to phenylalanine, the CDR3 counts 12 amino acids. Only the CDR3 portion is preserved as DNA: 36 bases, with reading frame beginning at the first base. CDR1 SGHAT and CDR2 FQNNGV were looked up in the germline V gene. Trimming costs V 2 bases and J 4 bases, and their ends lie 6 bases apart. Here the CDR3 is joined to the reference TRBV11-2 and TRBJ2-7 genes, and the full variable domain is: EAGVAQSPRYKIIEKRQSVAFWCNPISGHATLYWYQQILGQGPKLLIQFQNNGVVDDSQLPKDRFSAERLKGVDSTLKIQPAKLEDSAVYLCASSLTRYEQYFGPGTRLTVT.